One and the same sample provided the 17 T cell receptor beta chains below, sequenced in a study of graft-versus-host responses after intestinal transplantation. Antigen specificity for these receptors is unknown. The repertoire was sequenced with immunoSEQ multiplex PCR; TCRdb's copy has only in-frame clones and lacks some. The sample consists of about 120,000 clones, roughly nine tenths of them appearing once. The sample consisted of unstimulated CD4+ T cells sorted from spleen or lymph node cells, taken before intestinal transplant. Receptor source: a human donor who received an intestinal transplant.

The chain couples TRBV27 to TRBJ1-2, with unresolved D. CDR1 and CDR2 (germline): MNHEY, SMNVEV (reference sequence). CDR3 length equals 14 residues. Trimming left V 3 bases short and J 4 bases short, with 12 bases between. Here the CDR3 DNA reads TGTGCCAGCAGTTTTACGGGTGAGACCTATGGCTACACCTTC. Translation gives CASSFTGETYGYTF.

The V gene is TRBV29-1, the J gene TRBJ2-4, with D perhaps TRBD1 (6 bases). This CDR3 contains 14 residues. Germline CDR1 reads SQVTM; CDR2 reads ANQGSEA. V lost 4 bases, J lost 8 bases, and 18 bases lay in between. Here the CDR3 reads CSVGFVGARDIQYF. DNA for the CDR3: TGCAGCGTTGGATTTGTGGGGGCGCGAGACATTCAGTACTTC.

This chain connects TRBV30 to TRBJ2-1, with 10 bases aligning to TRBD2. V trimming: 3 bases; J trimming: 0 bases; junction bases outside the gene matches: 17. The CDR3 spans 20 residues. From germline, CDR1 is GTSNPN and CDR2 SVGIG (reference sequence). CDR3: CAWRSGWLAGEVSSYNEQFF. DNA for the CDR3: TGTGCCTGGAGGTCCGGGTGGCTAGCGGGAGAGGTGAGCTCCTACAATGAGCAGTTCTTC.

The CDR3: CASSYGGRLYEQYF. The CDR3 DNA reads as TGTGCCAGCAGTTACGGCGGGAGATTATACGAGCAGTACTTC. The V and J genes are TRBV6-5 and TRBJ2-7, with 7 nucleotides matching TRBD2. Trimming at V came to 2 bases and at J to 4 bases, leaving 5 bases not matched to a gene. There are 14 residues in the CDR3. In germline, CDR1 is MNHEY, CDR2 SVGAGI.

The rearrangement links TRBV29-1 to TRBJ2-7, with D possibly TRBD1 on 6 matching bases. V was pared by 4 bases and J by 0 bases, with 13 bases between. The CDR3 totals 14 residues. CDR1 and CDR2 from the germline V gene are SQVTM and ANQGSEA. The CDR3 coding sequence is TGCAGCGTTGGGGTCAGGGGACCCTCCTACGAGCAGTACTTC. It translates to CSVGVRGPSYEQYF.

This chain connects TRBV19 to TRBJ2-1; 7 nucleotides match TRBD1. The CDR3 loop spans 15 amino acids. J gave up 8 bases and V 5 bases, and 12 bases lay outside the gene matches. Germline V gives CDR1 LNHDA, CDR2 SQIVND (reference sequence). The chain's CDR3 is CASSGETGFQYEQFF. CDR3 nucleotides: TGTGCCAGTAGTGGAGAGACAGGGTTCCAATATGAGCAGTTCTTC. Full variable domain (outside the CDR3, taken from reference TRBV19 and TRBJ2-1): DGGITQSPKYLFRKEGQNVTLSCEQNLNHDAMYWYRQDPGQGLRLIYYSQIVNDFQKGDIAEGYSVSREKKESFPLTVTSAQKNPTAFYLCASSGETGFQYEQFFGPGTRLTVL.

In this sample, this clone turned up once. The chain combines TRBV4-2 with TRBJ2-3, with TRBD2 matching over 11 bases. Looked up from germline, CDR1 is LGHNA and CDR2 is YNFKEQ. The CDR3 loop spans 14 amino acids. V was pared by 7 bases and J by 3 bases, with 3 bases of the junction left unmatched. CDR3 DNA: TGTGCCAGCAACAGACTAGCGGGGACAGATACGCAGTATTTT. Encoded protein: CASNRLAGTDTQYF.

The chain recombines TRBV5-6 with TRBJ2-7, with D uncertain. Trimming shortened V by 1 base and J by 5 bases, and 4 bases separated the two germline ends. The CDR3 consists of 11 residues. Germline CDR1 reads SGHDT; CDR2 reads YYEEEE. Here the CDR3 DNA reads TGTGCCAGCAGCTTGAAGCACGAGCAGTACTTC. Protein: CASSLKHEQYF.

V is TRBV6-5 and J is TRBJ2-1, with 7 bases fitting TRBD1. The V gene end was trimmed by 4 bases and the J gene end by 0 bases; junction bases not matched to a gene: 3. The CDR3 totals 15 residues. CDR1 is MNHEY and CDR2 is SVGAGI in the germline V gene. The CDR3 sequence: CASSSDRSSYNEQFF. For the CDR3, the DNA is TGTGCCAGCAGTTCGGACAGGAGCTCCTACAATGAGCAGTTCTTC.

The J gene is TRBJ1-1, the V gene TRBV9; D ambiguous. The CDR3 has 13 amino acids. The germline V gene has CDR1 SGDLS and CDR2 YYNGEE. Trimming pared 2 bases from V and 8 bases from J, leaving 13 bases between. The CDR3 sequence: CASSVAVRTEAFF. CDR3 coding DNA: TGTGCCAGCAGCGTCGCAGTCCGCACGGAAGCTTTCTTT.

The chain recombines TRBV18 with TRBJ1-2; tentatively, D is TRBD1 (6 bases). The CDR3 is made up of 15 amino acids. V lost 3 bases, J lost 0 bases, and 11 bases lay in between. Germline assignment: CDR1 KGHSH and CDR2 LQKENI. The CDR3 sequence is CASSPSPGANYGYTF. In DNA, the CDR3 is TGTGCCAGCTCACCCTCTCCAGGGGCTAACTATGGCTACACCTTC.

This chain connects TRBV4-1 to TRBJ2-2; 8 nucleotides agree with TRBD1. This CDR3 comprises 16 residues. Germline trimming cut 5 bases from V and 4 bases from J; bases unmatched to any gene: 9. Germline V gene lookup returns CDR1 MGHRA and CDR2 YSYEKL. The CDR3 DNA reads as TGCGCCAGCAGCTTCCTCAGACAGGGGACCACCGGGGAGCTGTTTTTT. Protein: CASSFLRQGTTGELFF.

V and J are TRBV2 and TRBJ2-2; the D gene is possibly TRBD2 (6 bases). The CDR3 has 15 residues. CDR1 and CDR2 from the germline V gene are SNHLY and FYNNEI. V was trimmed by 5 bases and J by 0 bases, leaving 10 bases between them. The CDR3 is CASSPLAPNTGELFF. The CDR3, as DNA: TGTGCCAGCAGTCCCCTAGCGCCGAACACCGGGGAGCTGTTTTTT.

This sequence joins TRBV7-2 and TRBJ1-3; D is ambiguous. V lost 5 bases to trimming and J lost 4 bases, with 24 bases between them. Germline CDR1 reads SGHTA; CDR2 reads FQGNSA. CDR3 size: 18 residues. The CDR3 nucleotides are TGTGCCAGCAGCACTAGACCCTATCATTTACCCTGGGGAAACACCATATATTTT. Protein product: CASSTRPYHLPWGNTIYF.

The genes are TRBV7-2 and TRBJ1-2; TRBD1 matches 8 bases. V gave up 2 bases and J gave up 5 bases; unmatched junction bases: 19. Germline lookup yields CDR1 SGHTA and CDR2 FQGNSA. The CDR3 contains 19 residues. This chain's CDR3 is CASSLYPPLLTGGGYGYTF. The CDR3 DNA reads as TGTGCCAGCAGCTTATATCCCCCTCTCCTAACAGGGGGTGGATATGGCTACACCTTC.

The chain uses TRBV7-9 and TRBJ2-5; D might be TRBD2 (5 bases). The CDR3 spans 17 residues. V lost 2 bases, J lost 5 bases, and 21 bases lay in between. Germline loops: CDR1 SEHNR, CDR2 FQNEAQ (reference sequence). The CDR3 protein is CASSLRVTDLRGETQYF. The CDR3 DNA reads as TGTGCCAGCAGCTTAAGGGTCACGGATCTTAGAGGGGAGACCCAGTACTTC.

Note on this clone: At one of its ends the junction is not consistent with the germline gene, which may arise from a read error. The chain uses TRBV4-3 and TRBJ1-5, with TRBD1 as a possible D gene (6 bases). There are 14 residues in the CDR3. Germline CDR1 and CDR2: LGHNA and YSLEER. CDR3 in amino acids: CASSEDRYDQPQHF. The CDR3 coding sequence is TGCGCCAGCAGCGAAGACAGGTACGATCAGCCCCAGCATTTT.